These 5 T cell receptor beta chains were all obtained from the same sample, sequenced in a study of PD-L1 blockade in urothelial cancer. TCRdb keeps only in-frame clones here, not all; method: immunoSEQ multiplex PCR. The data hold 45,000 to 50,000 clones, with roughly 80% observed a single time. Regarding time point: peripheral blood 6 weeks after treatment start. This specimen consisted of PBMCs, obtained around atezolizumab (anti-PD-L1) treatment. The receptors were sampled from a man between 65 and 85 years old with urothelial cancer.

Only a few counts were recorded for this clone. CDR3 nucleotide sequence: TGTGCCAGCAGCTTAGATACGGGGGACGAGCAGTACTTC. It yields the protein CASSLDTGDEQYF. The chain carries TRBV11-3 and TRBJ2-7; TRBD2 might be the D (6 bases). Germline V gives CDR1 SGHNT, CDR2 YENEEA. The CDR3 contains 13 residues. V was pared by 0 bases and J by 5 bases, with 8 bases between.

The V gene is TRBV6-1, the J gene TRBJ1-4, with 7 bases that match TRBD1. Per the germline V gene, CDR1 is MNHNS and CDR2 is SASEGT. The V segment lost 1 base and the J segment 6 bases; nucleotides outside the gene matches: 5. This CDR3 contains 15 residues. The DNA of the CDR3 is TGTGCCAGCAGTGAAGTTGGGACAGAAGATGAAAAACTGTTTTTT. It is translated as CASSEVGTEDEKLFF.

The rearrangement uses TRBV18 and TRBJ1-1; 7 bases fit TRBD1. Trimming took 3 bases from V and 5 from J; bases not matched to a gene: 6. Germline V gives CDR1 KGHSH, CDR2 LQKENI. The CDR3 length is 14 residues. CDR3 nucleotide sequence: TGTGCCAGCTCACCGGGGACAGTGGAAACTGAAGCTTTCTTT. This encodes CASSPGTVETEAFF.

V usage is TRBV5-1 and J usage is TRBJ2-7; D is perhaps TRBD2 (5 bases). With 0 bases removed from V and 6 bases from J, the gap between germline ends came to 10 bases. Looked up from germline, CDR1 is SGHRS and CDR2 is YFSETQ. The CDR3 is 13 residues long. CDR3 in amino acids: CASSLAGESEQYF. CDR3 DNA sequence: TGCGCCAGCAGCTTGGCCGGGGAGTCCGAGCAGTACTTC.

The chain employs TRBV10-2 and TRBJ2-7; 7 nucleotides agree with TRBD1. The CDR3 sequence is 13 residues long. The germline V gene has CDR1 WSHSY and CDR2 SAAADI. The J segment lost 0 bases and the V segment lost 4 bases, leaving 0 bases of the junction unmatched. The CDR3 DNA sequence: TGCGCCAGCAGTGGGGACAGCTCCTACGAGCAGTACTTC. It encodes CASSGDSSYEQYF.